This TCR beta chain was identified during a study of blood T cells in healthy people across ages. Germline CDR1 and CDR2: MNHNY and SVGAGI (reference sequence). This CDR3 spans 15 amino acids. The V and J ends lost 4 bases and 2 bases respectively, with 14 bases between them. For the second PCR, which ran for about 7 to 11 cycles, a sample-barcoded 5' primer and a J-beta primer mix were used. TCRdb re-analysed the 5' RACE reads in MiXCR, keeping a single row per CDR3 protein. The sample has roughly 830,000 distinct CDR3 sequences; around two thirds are singletons. This sequence originates from a man aged 30 to 45 in good health. The V call is TRBV6-6, the J call TRBJ2-5; D is uncertain. The sequencing input was blood. The DNA of the CDR3 is TGTGCCAGCAGTTCTTTATTAACAACTCAAGAGACCCAGTACTTC. This translates into CASSSLLTTQETQYF.